One sample yielded the 22 T cell receptor beta chains listed below, sequenced in a study of Tregs in tolerant kidney transplant recipients. These TCRs' antigens remain unknown. The data were produced by immunoSEQ multiplex PCR, yet TCRdb's version contains in-frame clones alone and is incomplete. Found here are approximately 45,000 clones, 95% to 96% of them singletons; the top ten hold 0.37%. Sequencing was carried out using Tregs from blood cultured with allogeneic cells. The source is a human donor in good health.

This clone was seen only once. The genes are TRBV6-4 and TRBJ1-1, with 9 bases matching TRBD1. The CDR3 runs to 15 residues. V lost 10 bases and J lost 5; bases outside the gene matches: 14. Germline loops: CDR1 MRHNA, CDR2 SNTAGT. CDR3 DNA: TGTGCCACTTTAGATACAGGGGGCAATTGGACTGAAGCTTTCTTT. Amino acid sequence: CATLDTGGNWTEAFF.

The rearrangement links TRBV21-1 to TRBJ2-7; the DNA was not used to check the table's D call, TRBD1. TRBV21-1 counts as a pseudogene. The CDR3 runs to 15 residues. CDR3 DNA: TGTGCCAGCAGCAAACGGGACAGGGAACCCTACGAGCAGTACTTC. It is translated as CASSKRDREPYEQYF.

The chain joins TRBV6-5 to TRBJ1-3, with 7 bases that match TRBD1. The CDR3 spans 14 residues. The germline V gene encodes CDR1 MNHEY and CDR2 SVGAGI. V lost 6 bases to trimming and J lost 3 bases; unmatched junction nucleotides: 5. CDR3 sequence reads: CASSRGYFGNTIYF. In nucleotides, the CDR3 is TGTGCCAGCAGCAGGGGGTACTTTGGAAACACCATATATTTT.

The chain employs TRBV2 and TRBJ2-5; 9 nucleotides line up with TRBD2. The DNA end lines up better with TRBJ2-7; the J call may be wrong. Germline CDR1 and CDR2: SNHLY and FYNNEI. The length of the CDR3 is 14 residues. The CDR3 DNA is TGTGCCAGCAGTAGGACTAGCGTTTCCTACGAGCAGTACTTC. This codes for CASSRTSVSYEQYF.

The V and J genes are TRBV7-9 and TRBJ2-3, with D hard to call. The ends were cut back, 7 bases at V and 4 bases at J, with 21 bases in the middle. CDR1 and CDR2 from the germline V gene are SEHNR and FQNEAQ (reference sequence). There are 16 residues in the CDR3. DNA for the CDR3: TGTGCCAGCACCTCGCCGGGTAGCCGGACGGCAGATACGCAGTATTTT. Translated: CASTSPGSRTADTQYF.

This chain joins TRBV18 and TRBJ1-5; D not resolved. Per the germline V gene, CDR1 is KGHSH and CDR2 is LQKENI. CDR3 size: 16 residues. V was shortened by 1 base and J by 0 bases, with 10 bases between the two germline ends. CDR3 residues: CASSPRSVASNQPQHF. CDR3 sequence (DNA): TGTGCCAGCTCACCACGGTCAGTTGCTAGCAATCAGCCCCAGCATTTT.

J is TRBJ2-3 and V is TRBV18, with 7 bases matching TRBD1. The trim removed 3 bases at V and 0 bases at J, leaving 6 bases unmatched. The CDR3 is made up of 16 amino acids. The V gene's germline CDR1 is KGHSH and CDR2 LQKENI. The CDR3 sequence is CASSPLLGQSTDTQYF. CDR3 coding DNA: TGTGCCAGCTCACCCTTGCTGGGACAGAGCACAGATACGCAGTATTTT.

The rearrangement uses TRBV19 and TRBJ2-5; D is unclear. This CDR3 has 13 residues. V lost 8 bases and J lost 5, with 15 bases in between. Germline CDR1 is LNHDA and CDR2 is SQIVND (reference sequence). The CDR3 DNA follows: TGTGCCAGTGCGAGGAACCGGGTTGAGACCCAGTACTTC. Translating gives CASARNRVETQYF.

The rearrangement links TRBV28 to TRBJ2-7; 10 nucleotides match TRBD2. The germline V gene has CDR1 MDHEN and CDR2 SYDVKM. The ends lost 5 bases at V and 5 bases at J; junction bases unmatched: 18. CDR3 length: 18 amino acids. The CDR3 DNA is TGTGCCAGCAGTCTGGGACGCCGGCTAGCGGGAGTACCCCACGAGCAGTACTTC. Amino acid sequence: CASSLGRRLAGVPHEQYF.

The CDR3 DNA reads TGTGCCAGCAGCTATAGACAGGGAAGTACGCAGTATTTT. The encoded protein is CASSYRQGSTQYF. The chain combines TRBV7-9 with TRBJ2-3; 7 bases fit TRBD1. The CDR3 is 13 residues long. The V and J ends lost 4 bases and 8 bases, in that order; junction bases with no gene match: 6. Per the germline V gene, CDR1 is SEHNR and CDR2 is FQNEAQ (reference sequence).

The J gene is TRBJ2-2, the V gene TRBV5-6; 11 nucleotides match TRBD1. This CDR3 spans 17 amino acids. Trimming cost V 4 bases and J 3 bases; bases outside gene matches: 8. From germline, CDR1 is SGHDT and CDR2 YYEEEE. CDR3 region: CASSTQRTGGDTGELFF. CDR3 in DNA: TGTGCCAGCAGCACCCAAAGGACAGGGGGCGACACCGGGGAGCTGTTTTTT.

The chain recombines TRBV4-1 with TRBJ2-2, with 12 bases matching TRBD2. The CDR3 has 17 amino acids. The germline CDR1 and CDR2 sequences are MGHRA and YSYEKL. V was pared by 4 bases and J by 4 bases, with 7 bases of the junction left unmatched. The CDR3 spells CASSRSTSGGTTGELFF. CDR3 nucleotide sequence: TGCGCCAGCAGCCGATCGACTAGCGGGGGAACCACCGGGGAGCTGTTTTTT.

This chain connects TRBV5-1 to TRBJ2-5; 13 nucleotides align to TRBD2. Germline CDR1 SGHRS, CDR2 YFSETQ. J lost 5 bases, V lost 4 bases, and 2 bases had no gene match. The CDR3 contains 14 residues. CDR3 protein: CASSEGLAGETQYF. In nucleotides, the CDR3 is TGCGCCAGCAGCGAGGGACTAGCGGGGGAGACCCAGTACTTC.

The gene calls are TRBV23-1 and TRBJ1-1, with 9 bases identical to TRBD1. TRBV23-1 has ORF status, its function being uncertain. J lost 3 bases, V lost 6 bases, and 11 bases had no gene match. CDR3 length: 16 amino acids. As DNA, the CDR3 is TGCGCCAGCAGGCACGACTTACAGGGGGCCGACACTGAAGCTTTCTTT. This translates into CASRHDLQGADTEAFF.

This clone was seen only once. The chain carries TRBV6-6 and TRBJ1-1, with D maybe TRBD1 (6 bases). CDR1 and CDR2 (germline): MNHNY, SVGAGI (reference sequence). Trimming cost V 4 bases and J 5 bases, with 14 bases left between them. The CDR3 extends over 14 amino acids. CDR3 loop: CASSFRIGGTEAFF. The CDR3 DNA follows: TGTGCCAGCAGTTTCAGAATAGGGGGGACTGAAGCTTTCTTT.

The rearrangement links TRBV6-5 to TRBJ2-5, with 8 bases fitting TRBD1. The junction had 9 bases not matched to a gene; V was cut back by 8 bases and J by 7 bases. CDR3 length equals 13 residues. The V gene's germline CDR1 is MNHEY and CDR2 SVGAGI. The CDR3 reads CASGDRLRGTQYF. CDR3 DNA sequence: TGTGCCAGCGGGGACAGGTTGCGAGGGACCCAGTACTTC.

V and J are TRBV11-2 and TRBJ1-1; no clear D gene. CDR3 length equals 15 residues. CDR1 and CDR2 (germline): SGHAT, FQNNGV. The V and J ends lost 4 bases and 1 base respectively, with 13 bases between them. CDR3 loop: CASSSRQNGNTEAFF. CDR3 nucleotides: TGTGCCAGCAGCTCCCGGCAGAATGGGAACACTGAAGCTTTCTTT.

V usage is TRBV29-1 and J usage is TRBJ2-3, with TRBD2 as a possible D gene (7 bases). Germline loops: CDR1 SQVTM, CDR2 ANQGSEA. This CDR3 has 15 amino acids. V was pared by 6 bases and J by 2 bases, with 18 bases between. The CDR3 reads CSVLGGAHITDTQYF. The CDR3, as DNA: TGCAGCGTCCTTGGGGGGGCCCACATCACAGATACGCAGTATTTT.

DNA for the CDR3: TGTGCCATCAGTGAGCTCGGACTAGCGGGATACAATGAGCAGTTCTTC. Translating it yields CAISELGLAGYNEQFF. The chain recombines TRBV10-3 with TRBJ2-1, with TRBD2 matching over 12 bases. Germline V gene data show CDR1 as ENHRY and CDR2 as SYGVKD. V lost 2 bases, J lost 4 bases, and 3 bases stayed unmatched. The CDR3 spans 16 residues.

This clone was seen only once. The chain couples TRBV7-9 to TRBJ2-3; D not resolved. Trimming took 5 bases from V and 6 from J, leaving 9 bases between them. The CDR3 loop spans 12 amino acids. Germline-derived CDR1 and CDR2 are SEHNR and FQNEAQ (reference sequence). In nucleotides, the CDR3 is TGTGCCAGCAGCCCGGTGGGGGATACGCAGTATTTT. It yields the protein CASSPVGDTQYF.

This clone was observed once. This chain links TRBV6-5 with TRBJ2-1, with unresolved D. V was pared by 4 bases and J by 6 bases, with 10 bases between. This CDR3 is 13 amino acids long. Germline loops: CDR1 MNHEY, CDR2 SVGAGI. CDR3 in DNA: TGTGCCAGCAGTTCATACTGGATCAATGAGCAGTTCTTC. It yields the protein CASSSYWINEQFF.

The chain employs TRBV4-1 and TRBJ2-5, with 11 bases matching TRBD1. Trimming cost V 5 bases and J 4 bases; bases outside gene matches: 18. Germline CDR1 MGHRA, CDR2 YSYEKL. The CDR3 contains 19 residues. CDR3 in DNA: TGCGCCAGCAGCAATGGACAGGGGGCGCTTTTAGGTATAGGAGAGACCCAGTACTTC. This codes for CASSNGQGALLGIGETQYF.